This is a list of T cell receptor beta chains from one sample in a study of technical replicates of blood from a few donors. Data came from immunoSEQ multiplex PCR; TCRdb stores just in-frame clones and leaves some out. In the table there are 80,000 to 95,000 clones, 94% of which are singletons. The sequenced sample was T cells isolated from PBMCs. These receptors came from a human donor in good health. CDR3s include the opening cysteine and the closing phenylalanine or tryptophan. Fields, in order: V gene, D gene, clone size, J gene, CDR3 DNA, CDR3 protein. A D gene is named only where the DNA matches it firmly. Size is stated for part of the rows, as once, few or many counts, or as a class when the clone is expanded.

V gene: TRBV7-2; D gene: TRBD2; clone size: -; J gene: TRBJ2-3; CDR3 DNA: TGTGCCAGCAGCCCACTACTAGCGGGGGGGCCAGATACGCAGTATTTT; CDR3 protein: CASSPLLAGGPDTQYF
V gene: TRBV19; D gene: TRBD1; clone size: -; J gene: TRBJ1-5; CDR3 DNA: TGTGCCAGCTGGGACAGGCGCAATCAGCCCCAGCATTTT; CDR3 protein: CASWDRRNQPQHF
V gene: TRBV10-3; D gene: TRBD2; clone size: -; J gene: TRBJ2-3; CDR3 DNA: TGTGCCATCAGTGGCCCTAGCGGGGGGGTCACAGATACGCAGTATTTT; CDR3 protein: CAISGPSGGVTDTQYF
V gene: TRBV28; D gene: -; clone size: -; J gene: TRBJ1-2; CDR3 DNA: TGTGCCAGTCAAGTTCCGGGACAAAGTAACTATGGCTACACCTTC; CDR3 protein: CASQVPGQSNYGYTF
V gene: TRBV2; D gene: -; clone size: -; J gene: TRBJ1-6; CDR3 DNA: TGTGCCAGCAGCCCGGACACGAGCTCCTATAATTCACCCCTCCACTTT; CDR3 protein: CASSPDTSSYNSPLHF
V gene: TRBV30; D gene: TRBD1; clone size: -; J gene: TRBJ1-3; CDR3 DNA: TGTGCCCTCGGACAGGGAGGAAACACCATATATTTT; CDR3 protein: CALGQGGNTIYF
V gene: TRBV7-3; D gene: -; clone size: -; J gene: TRBJ1-1; CDR3 DNA: TGTGCCAGCAGCTTAACGGCCGTGGGGGGGGCCAGGGCTGAAGCTTTCTTT; CDR3 protein: CASSLTAVGGARAEAFF
V gene: TRBV6-5; D gene: -; clone size: -; J gene: TRBJ1-5; CDR3 DNA: TGTGCCAGCAGGCGGACAGCTTATAGCAATCAGCCCCAGCATTTT; CDR3 protein: CASRRTAYSNQPQHF
V gene: TRBV19; D gene: -; clone size: -; J gene: TRBJ2-2; CDR3 DNA: TGTGCCAGTGAGCTTACAGGCACCGGGGAGCTGTTTTTT; CDR3 protein: CASELTGTGELFF
V gene: TRBV7-6; D gene: -; clone size: -; J gene: TRBJ1-5; CDR3 DNA: TGTGCCAGCAGCTTATTATGGGCGGGGATGGTAGGGCAGCCCCAGCATTTT; CDR3 protein: CASSLLWAGMVGQPQHF
V gene: TRBV6-5; D gene: TRBD1; clone size: -; J gene: TRBJ2-7; CDR3 DNA: TGTGCCAGCAGTGTCAGGCGGACAGGAACCTACGAGCAGTACTTC; CDR3 protein: CASSVRRTGTYEQYF
V gene: TRBV29-1; D gene: TRBD2; clone size: -; J gene: TRBJ2-1; CDR3 DNA: TGCAGCGTTAAAGGGAGGCGGGAGGGCCACAGTGAGCAGTTCTTC; CDR3 protein: CSVKGRREGHSEQFF
V gene: TRBV5-1; D gene: TRBD2; clone size: -; J gene: TRBJ2-1; CDR3 DNA: TGCGCCAGCAGCCCCCCTAGCGGGAGCTCCTACAATGAGCAGTTCTTC; CDR3 protein: CASSPPSGSSYNEQFF
V gene: TRBV30; D gene: -; clone size: -; J gene: TRBJ2-7; CDR3 DNA: TGTGCCTGGGCCCCTGACTATGGACCCACCTACGAGCAGTACTTC; CDR3 protein: CAWAPDYGPTYEQYF
V gene: TRBV6-1; D gene: -; clone size: -; J gene: TRBJ1-5; CDR3 DNA: TGTGCCAGCGTACAGGATAGCAATCAGCCCCAGCATTTT; CDR3 protein: CASVQDSNQPQHF
V gene: TRBV5-5; D gene: -; clone size: once; J gene: TRBJ2-7; CDR3 DNA: TGTGCCAGCAGCTTGCACGGTAGCGGCTACGAGCAGTACTTC; CDR3 protein: CASSLHGSGYEQYF
V gene: TRBV4-2; D gene: -; clone size: few; J gene: TRBJ1-2; CDR3 DNA: TGTGCCAGCAGCTTCAACCTACAGGGAGAGCACTATGGCTACACCTTC; CDR3 protein: CASSFNLQGEHYGYTF
V gene: TRBV27; D gene: TRBD1; clone size: -; J gene: TRBJ2-7; CDR3 DNA: TGTGCCAGCAGTTCCCGACCGGGACAGGGTGAATACGAGCAGTACTTC; CDR3 protein: CASSSRPGQGEYEQYF
V gene: TRBV27; D gene: -; clone size: once; J gene: TRBJ1-5; CDR3 DNA: TGTGCCAGCAGTCCTCCCCCGGGGGGCACTCAGCCCCAGCATTTT; CDR3 protein: CASSPPPGGTQPQHF
V gene: TRBV4-1; D gene: TRBD2; clone size: -; J gene: TRBJ2-1; CDR3 DNA: TGCGCCAGCAGCCATGGAGGGATCCGGGGGGGGAACAATGAGCAGTTCTTC; CDR3 protein: CASSHGGIRGGNNEQFF
V gene: TRBV19; D gene: -; clone size: -; J gene: TRBJ1-5; CDR3 DNA: TGTGCCAGTAGTCAGGACATGGGCCAGCCCCAGCATTTT; CDR3 protein: CASSQDMGQPQHF
V gene: TRBV19; D gene: TRBD1; clone size: -; J gene: TRBJ2-7; CDR3 DNA: TGTGCCAGTAAGAGGGGGACAGGCTACGAGCAGTACTTC; CDR3 protein: CASKRGTGYEQYF
V gene: TRBV2; D gene: -; clone size: -; J gene: TRBJ2-7; CDR3 DNA: TGTGCCAGCGGGCCATCAGGGCTCTACTACGAGCAGTACTTC; CDR3 protein: CASGPSGLYYEQYF
V gene: TRBV30; D gene: TRBD1; clone size: -; J gene: TRBJ1-5; CDR3 DNA: TGTGCCTGGAGCCGGACAGGACTTAGCAATCAGCCCCAGCATTTT; CDR3 protein: CAWSRTGLSNQPQHF
V gene: TRBV7-9; D gene: TRBD2; clone size: -; J gene: TRBJ2-3; CDR3 DNA: TGTGCCAGCAGCTTGGTTAGCGGGTTCACAGATACGCAGTATTTT; CDR3 protein: CASSLVSGFTDTQYF
V gene: TRBV19; D gene: TRBD1; clone size: -; J gene: TRBJ2-7; CDR3 DNA: TGTGCCAGTAGGAACCAGGGGGATGCCGAGCAGTACTTC; CDR3 protein: CASRNQGDAEQYF
V gene: TRBV5-1; D gene: TRBD1; clone size: -; J gene: TRBJ1-1; CDR3 DNA: TGCGCCAGCAGCGCCTCGACAGGGCTAATGAACACTGAAGCTTTCTTT; CDR3 protein: CASSASTGLMNTEAFF
V gene: TRBV27; D gene: TRBD1; clone size: -; J gene: TRBJ2-7; CDR3 DNA: TGTGCGAGCAGGACGACAGGGGAGGCCTACGAGCAGTACTTC; CDR3 protein: CASRTTGEAYEQYF
V gene: TRBV2; D gene: TRBD2; clone size: -; J gene: TRBJ2-3; CDR3 DNA: TGTGCCAGCAGTGCTGGACTAGCGGTTATGGTGAATACGCAGTATTTT; CDR3 protein: CASSAGLAVMVNTQYF
V gene: TRBV15; D gene: -; clone size: -; J gene: TRBJ2-7; CDR3 DNA: TGTGCCACCAGCAGAGGCATTAACTCCGTGGAGGGCGAGCAGTACTTC; CDR3 protein: CATSRGINSVEGEQYF
V gene: TRBV9; D gene: TRBD1; clone size: -; J gene: TRBJ2-7; CDR3 DNA: TGTGCCAGCAGCGTAGAGACAGGGGTCTCGGGCGAGCAGTACTTC; CDR3 protein: CASSVETGVSGEQYF
V gene: TRBV19; D gene: -; clone size: -; J gene: TRBJ1-1; CDR3 DNA: TGTGCCAGTAGTACTAGCCCCATCGTGAACACTGAAGCTTTCTTT; CDR3 protein: CASSTSPIVNTEAFF
V gene: TRBV7-8; D gene: -; clone size: once; J gene: TRBJ1-1; CDR3 DNA: TGTGCCAGCAGCCCCACTGGCACTGAAGCTTTCTTT; CDR3 protein: CASSPTGTEAFF
V gene: TRBV19; D gene: TRBD1; clone size: -; J gene: TRBJ2-1; CDR3 DNA: TGTGCCAGTAGTGGAAGGGGGCGCATTGGGAATGAGCAGTTCTTC; CDR3 protein: CASSGRGRIGNEQFF
V gene: TRBV18; D gene: -; clone size: -; J gene: TRBJ1-2; CDR3 DNA: TGTGCCAGCTCACTTCGCGAGCAGGGCGGCTACACCTTC; CDR3 protein: CASSLREQGGYTF
V gene: TRBV5-1; D gene: TRBD1; clone size: -; J gene: TRBJ2-1; CDR3 DNA: TGCGCCAGCGTCGGGACAGGGGGCTCCTACAATGAGCAGTTCTTC; CDR3 protein: CASVGTGGSYNEQFF
V gene: TRBV2; D gene: -; clone size: -; J gene: TRBJ2-5; CDR3 DNA: TGTGCCAGCAACTACTTCGGGGGATCGACACAAGAGACCCAGTACTTC; CDR3 protein: CASNYFGGSTQETQYF
V gene: TRBV6-5; D gene: TRBD1; clone size: once; J gene: TRBJ1-2; CDR3 DNA: TGTGCCAGCAGTTACTCGATCACCGGGAACAGGGGTGGCTACACCTTC; CDR3 protein: CASSYSITGNRGGYTF
V gene: TRBV7-6; D gene: -; clone size: -; J gene: TRBJ1-1; CDR3 DNA: TGTGCCAGCAGCCCCCGGACAGCGGACACTGAAGCTTTCTTT; CDR3 protein: CASSPRTADTEAFF
V gene: TRBV5-1; D gene: TRBD1; clone size: -; J gene: TRBJ1-5; CDR3 DNA: TGCGCCAGCAGCTTAGGGGGCCCAGGCAATCAGCCCCAGCATTTT; CDR3 protein: CASSLGGPGNQPQHF
V gene: TRBV5-1; D gene: -; clone size: -; J gene: TRBJ2-7; CDR3 DNA: TGCGCCAGCAGCTTGATCCCAGAATCCTACGAGCAGTACTTC; CDR3 protein: CASSLIPESYEQYF
V gene: TRBV7-8; D gene: TRBD2; clone size: -; J gene: TRBJ2-1; CDR3 DNA: TGTGCCAGCAGCTTGGCGGGAGGGCCATACAATGAGCAGTTCTTC; CDR3 protein: CASSLAGGPYNEQFF
V gene: TRBV14; D gene: -; clone size: once; J gene: TRBJ1-1; CDR3 DNA: TGTGCCAGCAGCCCCAGTGAGGGTACAACATGGACTGAAGCTTTCTTT; CDR3 protein: CASSPSEGTTWTEAFF
V gene: TRBV15; D gene: TRBD2; clone size: -; J gene: TRBJ2-3; CDR3 DNA: TGTGCCACCAGCCCCCATGGGGGGGGGTTCACAGATACGCAGTATTTT; CDR3 protein: CATSPHGGGFTDTQYF
V gene: TRBV7-2; D gene: -; clone size: -; J gene: TRBJ2-5; CDR3 DNA: TGTGCCAGCAGCTTACTAGGAGGCGGGGACCAAGAGACCCAGTACTTC; CDR3 protein: CASSLLGGGDQETQYF
V gene: TRBV25-1; D gene: TRBD1; clone size: -; J gene: TRBJ1-5; CDR3 DNA: TGTGCCAGCAGTGCAACAGGGGGGATTAATCAGCCCCAGCATTTT; CDR3 protein: CASSATGGINQPQHF
V gene: TRBV30; D gene: TRBD2; clone size: once; J gene: TRBJ2-7; CDR3 DNA: TGTGCCTGGAGTGTACCCAGGGGCCCGAGGGCTAGCGGGGGAAGCTCCTACGAGCAGTACTTC; CDR3 protein: CAWSVPRGPRASGGSSYEQYF
V gene: TRBV15; D gene: -; clone size: -; J gene: TRBJ1-1; CDR3 DNA: TGTGCCACTGGGGAACAGGGCAGGAGCACTGAAGCTTTCTTT; CDR3 protein: CATGEQGRSTEAFF